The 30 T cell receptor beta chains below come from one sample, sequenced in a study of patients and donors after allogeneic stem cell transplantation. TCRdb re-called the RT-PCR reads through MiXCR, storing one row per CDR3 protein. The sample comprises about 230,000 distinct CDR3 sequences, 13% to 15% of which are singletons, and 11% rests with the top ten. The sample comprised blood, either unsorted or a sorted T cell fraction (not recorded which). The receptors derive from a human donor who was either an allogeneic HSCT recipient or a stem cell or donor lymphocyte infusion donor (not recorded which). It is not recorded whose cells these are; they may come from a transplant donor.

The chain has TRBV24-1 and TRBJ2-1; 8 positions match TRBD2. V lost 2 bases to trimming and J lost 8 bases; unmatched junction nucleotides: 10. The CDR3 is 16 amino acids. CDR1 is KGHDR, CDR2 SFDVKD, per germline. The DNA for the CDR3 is TGTGCCACCAGTGATTGGTCGAGCGGGAGTAAAGATGAGCAGTTCTTC. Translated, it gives CATSDWSSGSKDEQFF.

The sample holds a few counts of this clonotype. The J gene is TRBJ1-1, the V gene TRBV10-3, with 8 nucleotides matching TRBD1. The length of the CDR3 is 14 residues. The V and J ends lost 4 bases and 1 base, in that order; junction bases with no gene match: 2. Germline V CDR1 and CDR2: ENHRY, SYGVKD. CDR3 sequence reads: CAISGQGTNTEAFF. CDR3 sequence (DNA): TGTGCCATCAGTGGACAGGGGACGAACACTGAAGCTTTCTTT.

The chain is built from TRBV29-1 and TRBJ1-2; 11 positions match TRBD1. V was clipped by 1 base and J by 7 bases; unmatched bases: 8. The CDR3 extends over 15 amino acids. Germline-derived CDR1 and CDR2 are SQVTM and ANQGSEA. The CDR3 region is CSVEGTGGRISGYTF. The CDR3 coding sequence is TGCAGCGTTGAAGGGACAGGGGGCCGTATTTCTGGCTACACCTTC. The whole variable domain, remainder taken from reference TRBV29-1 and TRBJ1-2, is SAVISQKPSRDICQRGTSLTIQCQVDSQVTMMFWYRQQPGQSLTLIATANQGSEATYESGFVIDKFPISRPNLTFSTLTVSNMSPEDSSIYLCSVEGTGGRISGYTFGSGTRLTVV.

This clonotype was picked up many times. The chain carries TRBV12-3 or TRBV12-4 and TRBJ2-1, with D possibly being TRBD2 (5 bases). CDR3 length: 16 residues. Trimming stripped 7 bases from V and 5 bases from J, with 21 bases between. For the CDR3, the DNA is TGTGCCAGCACTCCTTGGAACCCAGCGGTTGACAATGAGCAGTTCTTC. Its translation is CASTPWNPAVDNEQFF.

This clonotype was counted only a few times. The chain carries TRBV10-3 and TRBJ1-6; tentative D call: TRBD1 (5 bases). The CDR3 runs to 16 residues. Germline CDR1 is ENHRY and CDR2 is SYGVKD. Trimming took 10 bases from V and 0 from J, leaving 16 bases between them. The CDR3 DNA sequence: TGTGCCACATCACTACAGGCTATCTCCTATAATTCACCCCTCCACTTT. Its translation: CATSLQAISYNSPLHF.

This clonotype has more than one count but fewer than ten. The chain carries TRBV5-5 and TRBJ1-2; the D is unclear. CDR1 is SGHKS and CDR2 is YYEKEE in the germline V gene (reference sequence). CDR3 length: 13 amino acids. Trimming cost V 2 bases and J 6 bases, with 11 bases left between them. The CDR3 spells CASSFWQHHGYTF. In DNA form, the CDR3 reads TGTGCCAGCAGCTTTTGGCAGCATCATGGCTACACCTTC.

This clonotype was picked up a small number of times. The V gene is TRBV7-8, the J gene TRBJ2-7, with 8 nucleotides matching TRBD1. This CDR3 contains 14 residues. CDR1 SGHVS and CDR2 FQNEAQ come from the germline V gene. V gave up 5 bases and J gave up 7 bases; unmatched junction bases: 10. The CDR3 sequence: CASSGWTGTGEQYF. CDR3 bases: TGTGCCAGCAGCGGTTGGACAGGGACTGGGGAGCAGTACTTC.

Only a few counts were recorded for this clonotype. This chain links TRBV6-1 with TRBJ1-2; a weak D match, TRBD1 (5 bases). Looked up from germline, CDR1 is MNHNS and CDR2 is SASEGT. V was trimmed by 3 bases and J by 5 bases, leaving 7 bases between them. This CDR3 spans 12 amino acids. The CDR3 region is CASSDQGYGYTF. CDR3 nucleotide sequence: TGTGCCAGCAGTGACCAGGGTTATGGCTACACCTTC.

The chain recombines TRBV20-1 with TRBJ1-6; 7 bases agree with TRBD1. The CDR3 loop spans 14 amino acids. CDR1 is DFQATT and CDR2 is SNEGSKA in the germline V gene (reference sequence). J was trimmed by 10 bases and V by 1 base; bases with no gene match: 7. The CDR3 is CSARVTGTVSPLHF. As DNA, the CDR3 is TGCAGTGCTAGAGTGACAGGGACGGTCTCACCCCTCCACTTT.

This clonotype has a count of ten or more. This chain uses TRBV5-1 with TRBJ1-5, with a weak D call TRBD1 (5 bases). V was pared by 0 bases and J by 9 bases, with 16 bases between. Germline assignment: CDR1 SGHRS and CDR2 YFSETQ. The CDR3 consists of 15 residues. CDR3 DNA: TGCGCCAGCAGCTTGGATGGGACGGGGAGTCTGCCCCAGCATTTT. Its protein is CASSLDGTGSLPQHF.

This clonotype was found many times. CDR3 in DNA: TGTGCCAGCAGTTTATGGGACATCTACTCTGGGGCCAACGTCCTGACTTTC. Its translation: CASSLWDIYSGANVLTF. This rearrangement joins TRBV12-3 or TRBV12-4 to TRBJ2-6; TRBD1 might be the D (6 bases). The CDR3 has 17 residues. The V end lost 2 bases, the J end lost 0 bases, and 11 bases lay between the germline ends.

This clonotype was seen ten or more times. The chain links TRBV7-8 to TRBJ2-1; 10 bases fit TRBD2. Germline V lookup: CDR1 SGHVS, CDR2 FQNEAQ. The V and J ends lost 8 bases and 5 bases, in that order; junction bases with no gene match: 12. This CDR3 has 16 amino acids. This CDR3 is CASRTGFSGRNNEQFF. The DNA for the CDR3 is TGTGCCAGCCGGACAGGGTTTAGCGGGAGGAACAATGAGCAGTTCTTC.

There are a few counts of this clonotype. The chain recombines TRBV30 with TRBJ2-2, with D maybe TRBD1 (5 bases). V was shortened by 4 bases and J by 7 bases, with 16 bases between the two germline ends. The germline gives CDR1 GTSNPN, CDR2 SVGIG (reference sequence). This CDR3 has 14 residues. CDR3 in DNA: TGTGCCTGGAAAGGCCCAAGGGGCGTCGGGGAGCTGTTTTTT. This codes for CAWKGPRGVGELFF.

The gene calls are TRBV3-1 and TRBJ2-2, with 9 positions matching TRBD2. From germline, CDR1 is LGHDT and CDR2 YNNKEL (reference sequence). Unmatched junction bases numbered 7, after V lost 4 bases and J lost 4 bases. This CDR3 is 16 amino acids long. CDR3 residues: CASSPAAGGPTGELFF. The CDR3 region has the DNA TGTGCCAGCAGCCCAGCGGCGGGAGGGCCCACCGGGGAGCTGTTTTTT.

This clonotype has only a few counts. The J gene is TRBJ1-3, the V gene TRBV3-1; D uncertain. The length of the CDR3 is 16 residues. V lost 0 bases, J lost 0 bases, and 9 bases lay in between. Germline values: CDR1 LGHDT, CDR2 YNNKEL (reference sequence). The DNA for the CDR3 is TGTGCCAGCAGCCAAGAAACGGCAGCCTCTGGAAACACCATATATTTT. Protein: CASSQETAASGNTIYF.

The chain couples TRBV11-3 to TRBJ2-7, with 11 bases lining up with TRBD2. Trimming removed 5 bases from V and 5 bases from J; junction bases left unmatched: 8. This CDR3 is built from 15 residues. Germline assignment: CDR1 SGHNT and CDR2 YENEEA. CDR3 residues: CASSPRLAGLHEQYF. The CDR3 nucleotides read TGTGCCAGCAGCCCCAGACTAGCGGGACTCCACGAGCAGTACTTC. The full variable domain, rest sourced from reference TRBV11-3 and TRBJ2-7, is EAGVVQSPRYKIIEKKQPVAFWCNPISGHNTLYWYLQNLGQGPELLIRYENEEAVDDSQLPKDRFSAERLKGVDSTLKIQPAELGDSAVYLCASSPRLAGLHEQYFGPGTRLTVT.

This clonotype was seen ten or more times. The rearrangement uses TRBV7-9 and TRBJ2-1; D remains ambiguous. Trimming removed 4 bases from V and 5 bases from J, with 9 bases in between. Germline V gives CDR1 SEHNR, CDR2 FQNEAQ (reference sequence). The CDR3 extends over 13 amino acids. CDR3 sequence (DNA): TGTGCCAGCAGCTCCGACTGGAACAATGAGCAGTTCTTC. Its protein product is CASSSDWNNEQFF.

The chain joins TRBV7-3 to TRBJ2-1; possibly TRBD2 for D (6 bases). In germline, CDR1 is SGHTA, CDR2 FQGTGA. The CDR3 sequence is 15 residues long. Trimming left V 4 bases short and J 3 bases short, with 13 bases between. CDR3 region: CASSSPGTGYNEQFF. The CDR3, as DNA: TGTGCCAGCAGCTCCCCCGGGACTGGCTACAATGAGCAGTTCTTC.

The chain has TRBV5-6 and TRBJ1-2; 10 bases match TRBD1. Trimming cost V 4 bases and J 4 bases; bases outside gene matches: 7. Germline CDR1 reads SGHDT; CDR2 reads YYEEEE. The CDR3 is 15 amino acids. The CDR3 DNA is TGTGCCAGCAGCCCTAGACAGGGGGCTACCTATGGCTACACCTTC. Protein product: CASSPRQGATYGYTF.

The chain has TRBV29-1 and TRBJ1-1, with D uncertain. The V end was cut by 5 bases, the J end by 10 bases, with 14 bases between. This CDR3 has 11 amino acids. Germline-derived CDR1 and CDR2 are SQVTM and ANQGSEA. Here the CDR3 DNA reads TGCAGCGTTCCTCGGTTCGAGGGAGCTTTCTTT. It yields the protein CSVPRFEGAFF.

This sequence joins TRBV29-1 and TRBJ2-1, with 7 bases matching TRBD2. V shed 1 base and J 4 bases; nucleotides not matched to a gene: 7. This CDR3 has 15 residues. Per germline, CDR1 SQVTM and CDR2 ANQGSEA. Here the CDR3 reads CSVEVRREIYNEQFF. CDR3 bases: TGCAGCGTTGAAGTGAGGCGGGAGATATACAATGAGCAGTTCTTC.

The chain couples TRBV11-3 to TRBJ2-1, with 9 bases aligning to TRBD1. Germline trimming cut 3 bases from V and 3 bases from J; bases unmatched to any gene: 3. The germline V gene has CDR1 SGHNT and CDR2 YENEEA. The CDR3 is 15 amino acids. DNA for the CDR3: TGTGCCAGCAGCTTCCCGGACAGGGGCTACAATGAGCAGTTCTTC. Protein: CASSFPDRGYNEQFF.

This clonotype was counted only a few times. The CDR3 bases are TGTGCCAGCAGCCAAGCAGGGCCCACTGAAGCTTTCTTT. This encodes CASSQAGPTEAFF. The genes are TRBV3-1 and TRBJ1-1, with D maybe TRBD1 (5 bases). The CDR3 spans 13 residues. From germline, CDR1 is LGHDT and CDR2 YNNKEL (reference sequence). V was clipped by 1 base and J by 4 bases, with 7 bases between them.

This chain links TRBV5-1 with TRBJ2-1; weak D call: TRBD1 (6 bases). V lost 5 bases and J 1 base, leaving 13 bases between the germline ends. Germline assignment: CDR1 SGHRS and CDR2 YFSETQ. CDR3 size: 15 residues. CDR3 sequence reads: CASRTDRRSYNEQFF. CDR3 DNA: TGCGCCAGCAGGACCGACAGGAGGTCCTACAATGAGCAGTTCTTC.

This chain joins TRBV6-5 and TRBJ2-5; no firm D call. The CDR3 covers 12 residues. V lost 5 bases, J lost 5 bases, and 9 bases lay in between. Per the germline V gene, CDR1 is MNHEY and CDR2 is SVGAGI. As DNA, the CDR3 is TGTGCCAGCAGTCGGTTCGGGGAGACCCAGTACTTC. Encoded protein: CASSRFGETQYF.

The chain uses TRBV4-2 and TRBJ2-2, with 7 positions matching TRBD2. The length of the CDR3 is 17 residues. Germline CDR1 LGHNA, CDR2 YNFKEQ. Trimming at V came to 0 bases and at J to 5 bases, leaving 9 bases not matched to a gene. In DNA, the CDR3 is TGTGCCAGCAGCCAAGATCTAACGGGGGGACGAACCGGGGAGCTGTTTTTT. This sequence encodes CASSQDLTGGRTGELFF.

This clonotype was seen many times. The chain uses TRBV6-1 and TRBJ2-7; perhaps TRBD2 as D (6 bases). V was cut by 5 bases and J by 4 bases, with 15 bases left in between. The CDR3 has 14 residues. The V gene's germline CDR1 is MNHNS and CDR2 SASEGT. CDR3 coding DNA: TGTGCCAGCAGTATACCGGGACTGCCGTACGAGCAGTACTTC. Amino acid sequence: CASSIPGLPYEQYF.

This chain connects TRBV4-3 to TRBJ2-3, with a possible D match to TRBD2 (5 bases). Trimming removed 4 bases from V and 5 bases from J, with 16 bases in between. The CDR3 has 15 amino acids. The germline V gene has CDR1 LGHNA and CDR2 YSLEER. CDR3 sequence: CASSPNPLAGDTQYF. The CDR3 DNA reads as TGCGCCAGCAGCCCCAACCCCCTAGCTGGAGATACGCAGTATTTT.

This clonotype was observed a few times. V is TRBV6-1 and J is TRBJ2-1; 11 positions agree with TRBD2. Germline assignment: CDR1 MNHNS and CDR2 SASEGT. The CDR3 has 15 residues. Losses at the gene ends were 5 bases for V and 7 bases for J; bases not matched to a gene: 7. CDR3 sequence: CASSRTSGFRNEQFF. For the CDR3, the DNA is TGTGCCAGCAGTCGGACTAGCGGGTTTCGGAATGAGCAGTTCTTC.

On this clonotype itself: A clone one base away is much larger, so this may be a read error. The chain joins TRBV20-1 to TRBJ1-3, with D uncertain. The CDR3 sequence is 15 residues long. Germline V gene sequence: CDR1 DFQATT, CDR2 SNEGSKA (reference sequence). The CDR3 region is CSANPGHSSGNTVYF. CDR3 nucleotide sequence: TGCAGTGCTAATCCGGGTCACAGCTCTGGAAACACCGTATATTTT.